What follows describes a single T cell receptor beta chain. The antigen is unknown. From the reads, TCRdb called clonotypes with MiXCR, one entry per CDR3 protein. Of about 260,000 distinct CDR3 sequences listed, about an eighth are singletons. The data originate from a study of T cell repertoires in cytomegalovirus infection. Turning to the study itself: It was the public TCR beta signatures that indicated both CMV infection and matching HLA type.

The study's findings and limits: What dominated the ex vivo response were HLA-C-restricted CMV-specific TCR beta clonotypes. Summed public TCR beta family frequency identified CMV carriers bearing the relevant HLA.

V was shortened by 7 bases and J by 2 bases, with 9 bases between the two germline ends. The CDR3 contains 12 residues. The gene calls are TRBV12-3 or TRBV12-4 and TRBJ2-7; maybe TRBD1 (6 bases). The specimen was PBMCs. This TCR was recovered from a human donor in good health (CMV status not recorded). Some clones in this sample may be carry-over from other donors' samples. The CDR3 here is CASIGGTYEQYF. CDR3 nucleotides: TGTGCCAGCATAGGGGGAACCTACGAGCAGTACTTC.